One and the same sample provided the 14 T cell receptor beta chains below, sequenced in a study of CD8 T cells in ankylosing spondylitis. TCRdb used MiXCR to reprocess the 5' RACE reads, holding one entry per CDR3 protein. The sample has some 220,000 distinct CDR3 sequences, just under 7.5% seen once. Their recognized antigens are unknown. General study points: There was a TCR beta motif, made of several highly homologous variants, that appeared characteristic of ankylosing spondylitis blood.

Source material: blood, either unsorted or a sorted T cell fraction (not recorded which). The source is a male donor with ankylosing spondylitis.

This clonotype was seen only a few times. The chain recombines TRBV6-6 with TRBJ1-2, with D hard to call. Trimming took off 6 bases at V and 4 bases at J, with 9 bases between the two ends. Germline V gives CDR1 MNHNY, CDR2 SVGAGI (reference sequence). The CDR3 loop spans 12 amino acids. The DNA of the CDR3 is TGTGCCAGCAGGGGCCCTCGCTATGGCTACACCTTC. It is translated as CASRGPRYGYTF.

This clonotype was found many times. This sequence joins TRBV10-3 and TRBJ2-4; D not certain. From germline, CDR1 is ENHRY and CDR2 SYGVKD. Deletions cut 2 bases from V and 5 bases from J, with 4 bases between. The CDR3 totals 12 residues. The CDR3 nucleotides are TGTGCCATCAGTGAGATGGAAAACATTCAGTACTTC. This translates into CAISEMENIQYF.

Points on this clonotype: This may be a read error, as it is one base from a much larger clone. V is TRBV7-9 and J is TRBJ2-1, with 8 nucleotides matching TRBD2. The CDR3 totals 15 residues. The V gene's germline CDR1 is SEHNR and CDR2 FQNEAQ (reference sequence). CDR3 in amino acids: CASSSGVAGYNKQFF. CDR3 coding DNA: TGTGCCAGCAGCTCAGGGGTAGCGGGATACAATAAGCAGTTCTTC.

This clonotype was found many times. The chain links TRBV6-1 to TRBJ2-3; D gene uncertain. Germline V gene data show CDR1 as MNHNS and CDR2 as SASEGT. Trimming shortened V by 6 bases and J by 2 bases, and 18 bases separated the two germline ends. The CDR3 length is 16 residues. This CDR3 is CASSPARRVSTDTQYF. The CDR3 DNA sequence: TGTGCCAGCAGCCCAGCCCGACGGGTTTCCACAGATACGCAGTATTTT.

This clonotype was picked up many times. The rearrangement uses TRBV27 and TRBJ2-5; D is possibly TRBD1 or TRBD2 (7 bases each). The CDR3 is made up of 16 amino acids. Trimming cost V 5 bases and J 2 bases, with 18 bases left between them. From germline, CDR1 is MNHEY and CDR2 SMNVEV (reference sequence). The CDR3 DNA follows: TGTGCCAGCAGTAGTAGGACAGGCGGGAGACAAGAGACCCAGTACTTC. This sequence encodes CASSSRTGGRQETQYF.

This clonotype came up many times. This chain joins TRBV4-3 and TRBJ2-2; the match to TRBD2 covers 8 bases. The CDR3 spans 18 residues. V lost 0 bases, J lost 2 bases, and 8 bases stayed unmatched. Germline V gene data show CDR1 as LGHNA and CDR2 as YSLEER. The CDR3: CASSQDGSSGANTGELFF. The CDR3 nucleotides are TGCGCCAGCAGCCAAGATGGTAGTAGCGGGGCCAACACCGGGGAGCTGTTTTTT.

This clonotype was seen many times. The chain links TRBV4-3 to TRBJ2-1, with 14 bases aligning to TRBD2. This CDR3 contains 15 residues. Germline loops: CDR1 LGHNA, CDR2 YSLEER. The trim removed 5 bases at V and 9 bases at J, leaving 6 bases unmatched. DNA for the CDR3: TGCGCCAGCAGCGGGACTAGCGGGAGTTATAGTGAGCAGTTCTTC. Amino acid sequence: CASSGTSGSYSEQFF.

This clonotype was detected many times. The chain is built from TRBV18 and TRBJ2-7; D is ambiguous. Germline V gives CDR1 KGHSH, CDR2 LQKENI. This CDR3 comprises 14 residues. V was trimmed by 6 bases and J by 2 bases, leaving 14 bases between them. The CDR3 loop is CASSGYRETYEQYF. The DNA of the CDR3 is TGTGCCAGCTCCGGTTACCGAGAGACCTACGAGCAGTACTTC.

This clonotype was detected ten times or more. This chain joins TRBV6-4 and TRBJ1-2; D unresolved. V shed 0 bases and J shed 4 bases, with 0 bases lying between them. In germline, CDR1 is MRHNA, CDR2 SNTAGT. This CDR3 spans 11 amino acids. CDR3 region: CASSDSYGYTF. The CDR3 nucleotides read TGTGCCAGCAGTGACTCCTATGGCTACACCTTC.

The V gene is TRBV4-2, the J gene TRBJ1-1; tentatively, D is TRBD1 (5 bases). The V end lost 3 bases, the J end lost 2 bases, and 13 bases lay between the germline ends. The CDR3 spans 15 residues. Germline lookup yields CDR1 LGHNA and CDR2 YNFKEQ. The CDR3 sequence is CASSQGIGANTEAFF. The DNA of the CDR3 is TGTGCCAGCAGCCAGGGGATAGGGGCCAACACTGAAGCTTTCTTT.

This clonotype was seen repeatedly, ten times or more. J is TRBJ1-5 and V is TRBV12-3 or TRBV12-4, with 7 bases identical to TRBD1. This CDR3 comprises 14 residues. With 5 bases clipped from V and 7 bases from J, the junction kept 8 bases outside the gene matches. This CDR3 reads CASSTRQGGQPQHF. CDR3 sequence (DNA): TGTGCCAGCAGTACCCGACAGGGTGGCCAGCCCCAGCATTTT.

This clonotype showed up just once. The V call is TRBV2, the J call TRBJ2-1; 14 bases match TRBD2. The germline CDR1 and CDR2 sequences are SNHLY and FYNNEI. CDR3 length equals 18 residues. J lost 7 bases, V lost 11 bases, and 19 bases had no gene match. The CDR3: CACCSGGLGLAGVNEQFF. The CDR3 nucleotides read TGTGCCTGCTGCTCGGGGGGGTTGGGACTAGCGGGAGTGAATGAGCAGTTCTTC.

The V and J genes are TRBV29-1 and TRBJ2-2; TRBD1 is a possible D gene (5 bases). CDR1 is SQVTM, CDR2 ANQGSEA, per germline. The CDR3 has 12 residues. V was cut by 2 bases and J by 6 bases, with 7 bases left in between. CDR3 nucleotide sequence: TGCAGCGTTGAACCCAGGGCCGGGGAGCTGTTTTTT. This gives the protein CSVEPRAGELFF.

This rearrangement joins TRBV14 to TRBJ1-3; D unresolved. The CDR3 totals 12 residues. V lost 2 bases and J lost 6, with 5 bases in between. Germline V gives CDR1 SGHDN, CDR2 FVKESK. CDR3 DNA: TGTGCCAGCAGCCAATCCGCAAACACCATATATTTT. Its translation: CASSQSANTIYF.